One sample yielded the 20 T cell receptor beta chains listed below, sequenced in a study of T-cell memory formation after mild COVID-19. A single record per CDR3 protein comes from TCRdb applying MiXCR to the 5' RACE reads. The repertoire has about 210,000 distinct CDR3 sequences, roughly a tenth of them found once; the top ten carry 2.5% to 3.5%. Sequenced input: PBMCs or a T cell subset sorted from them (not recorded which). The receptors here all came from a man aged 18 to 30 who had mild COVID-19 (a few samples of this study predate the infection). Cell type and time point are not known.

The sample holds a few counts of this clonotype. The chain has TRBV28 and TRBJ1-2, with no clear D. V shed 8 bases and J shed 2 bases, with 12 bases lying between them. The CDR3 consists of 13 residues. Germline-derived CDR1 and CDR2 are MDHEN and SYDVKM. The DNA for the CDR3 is TGTGCCAGCCGATCGTCGGAGAACTATGGCTACACCTTC. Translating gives CASRSSENYGYTF.

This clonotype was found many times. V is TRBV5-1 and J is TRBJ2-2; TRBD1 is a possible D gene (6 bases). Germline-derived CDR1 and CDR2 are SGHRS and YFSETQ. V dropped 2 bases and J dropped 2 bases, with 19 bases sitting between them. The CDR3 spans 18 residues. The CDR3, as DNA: TGCGCCAGCAGCTTTCCCACTTCGGGACACCATAACACCGGGGAGCTGTTTTTT. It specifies CASSFPTSGHHNTGELFF. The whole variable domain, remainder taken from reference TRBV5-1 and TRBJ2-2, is KAGVTQTPRYLIKTRGQQVTLSCSPISGHRSVSWYQQTPGQGLQFLFEYFSETQRNKGNFPGRFSGRQFSNSRSEMNVSTLELGDSALYLCASSFPTSGHHNTGELFFGEGSRLTVL.

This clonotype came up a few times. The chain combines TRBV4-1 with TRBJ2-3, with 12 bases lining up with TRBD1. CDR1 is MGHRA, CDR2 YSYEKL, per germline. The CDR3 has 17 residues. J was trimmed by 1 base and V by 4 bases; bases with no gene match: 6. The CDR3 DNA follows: TGCGCCAGCAGCCTACGGGGGACAGGGGGCGGCACAGATACGCAGTATTTT. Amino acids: CASSLRGTGGGTDTQYF.

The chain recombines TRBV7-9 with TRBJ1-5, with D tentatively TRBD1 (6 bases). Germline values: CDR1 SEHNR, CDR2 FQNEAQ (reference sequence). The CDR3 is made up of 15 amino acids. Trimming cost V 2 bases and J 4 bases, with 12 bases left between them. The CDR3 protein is CASSLKGGPNQPQHF. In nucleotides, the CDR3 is TGTGCCAGCAGCTTAAAAGGGGGTCCGAATCAGCCCCAGCATTTT. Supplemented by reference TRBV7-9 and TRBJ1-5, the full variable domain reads DTGVSQNPRHKITKRGQNVTFRCDPISEHNRLYWYRQTLGQGPEFLTYFQNEAQLEKSRLLSDRFSAERPKGSFSTLEIQRTEQGDSAMYLCASSLKGGPNQPQHFGDGTRLSIL.

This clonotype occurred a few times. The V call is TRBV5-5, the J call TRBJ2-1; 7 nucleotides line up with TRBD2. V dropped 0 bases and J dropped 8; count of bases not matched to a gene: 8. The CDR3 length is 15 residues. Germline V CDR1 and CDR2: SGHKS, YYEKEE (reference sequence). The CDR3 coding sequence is TGTGCCAGCAGCTTGGGTTGGGTCACTAGCGATGAGCAGTTCTTC. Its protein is CASSLGWVTSDEQFF.

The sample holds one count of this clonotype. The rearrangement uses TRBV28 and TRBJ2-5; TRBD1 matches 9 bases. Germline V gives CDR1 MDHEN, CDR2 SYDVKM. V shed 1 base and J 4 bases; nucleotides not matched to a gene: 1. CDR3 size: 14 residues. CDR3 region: CASSLSQGAETQYF. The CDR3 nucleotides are TGTGCCAGCAGTTTATCACAGGGGGCAGAGACCCAGTACTTC. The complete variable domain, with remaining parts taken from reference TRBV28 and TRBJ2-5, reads DVKVTQSSRYLVKRTGEKVFLECVQDMDHENMFWYRQDPGLGLRLIYFSYDVKMKEKGDIPEGYSVSREKKERFSLILESASTNQTSMYLCASSLSQGAETQYFGPGTRLLVL.

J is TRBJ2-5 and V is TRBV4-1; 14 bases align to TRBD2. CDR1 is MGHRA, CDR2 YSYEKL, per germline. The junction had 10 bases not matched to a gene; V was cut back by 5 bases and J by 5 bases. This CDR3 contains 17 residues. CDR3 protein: CASSGRLAGGRRETQYF. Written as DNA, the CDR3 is TGCGCCAGCAGCGGAAGACTAGCGGGGGGGCGGCGGGAGACCCAGTACTTC.

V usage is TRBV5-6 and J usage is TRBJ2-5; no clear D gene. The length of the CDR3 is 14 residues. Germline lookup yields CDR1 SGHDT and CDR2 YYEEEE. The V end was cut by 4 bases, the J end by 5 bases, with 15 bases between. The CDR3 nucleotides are TGTGCCAGCAGCATAGACCAACGCCCTGAGACCCAGTACTTC. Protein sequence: CASSIDQRPETQYF.

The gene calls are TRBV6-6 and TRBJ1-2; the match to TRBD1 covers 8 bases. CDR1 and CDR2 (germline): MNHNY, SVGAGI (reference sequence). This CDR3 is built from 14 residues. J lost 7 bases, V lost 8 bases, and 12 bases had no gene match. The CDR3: CASRLQTGGSGYTF. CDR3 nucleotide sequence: TGTGCCAGCCGACTTCAAACAGGGGGATCTGGCTACACCTTC.

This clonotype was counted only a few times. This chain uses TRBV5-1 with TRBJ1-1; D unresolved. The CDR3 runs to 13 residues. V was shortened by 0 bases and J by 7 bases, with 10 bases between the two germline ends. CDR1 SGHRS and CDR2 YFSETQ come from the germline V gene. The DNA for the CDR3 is TGCGCCAGCAGCTTGGGGGCCCTTAATGAAGCTTTCTTT. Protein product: CASSLGALNEAFF. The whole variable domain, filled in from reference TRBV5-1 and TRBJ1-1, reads KAGVTQTPRYLIKTRGQQVTLSCSPISGHRSVSWYQQTPGQGLQFLFEYFSETQRNKGNFPGRFSGRQFSNSRSEMNVSTLELGDSALYLCASSLGALNEAFFGQGTRLTVV.

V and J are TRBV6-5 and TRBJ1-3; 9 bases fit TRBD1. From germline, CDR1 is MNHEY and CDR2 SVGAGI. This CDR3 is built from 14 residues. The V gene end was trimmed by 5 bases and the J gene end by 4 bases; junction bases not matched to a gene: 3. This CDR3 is CASSHRGPGNTIYF. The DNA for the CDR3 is TGTGCCAGCAGTCACAGGGGGCCAGGAAACACCATATATTTT.

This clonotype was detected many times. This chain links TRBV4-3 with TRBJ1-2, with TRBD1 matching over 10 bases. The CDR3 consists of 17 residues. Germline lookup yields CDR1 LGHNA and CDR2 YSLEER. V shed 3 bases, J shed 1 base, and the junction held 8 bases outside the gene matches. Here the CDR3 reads CASSHLRDRGVNYGYTF. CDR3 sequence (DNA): TGCGCCAGCAGCCACCTCCGGGACAGGGGAGTTAACTATGGCTACACCTTC.

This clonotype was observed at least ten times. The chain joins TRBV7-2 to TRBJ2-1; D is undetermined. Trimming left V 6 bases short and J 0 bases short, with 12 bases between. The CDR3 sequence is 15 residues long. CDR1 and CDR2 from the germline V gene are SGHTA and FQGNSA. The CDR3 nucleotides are TGTGCCAGCAGTCGCAGCTCAAACTCCTACAATGAGCAGTTCTTC. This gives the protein CASSRSSNSYNEQFF.

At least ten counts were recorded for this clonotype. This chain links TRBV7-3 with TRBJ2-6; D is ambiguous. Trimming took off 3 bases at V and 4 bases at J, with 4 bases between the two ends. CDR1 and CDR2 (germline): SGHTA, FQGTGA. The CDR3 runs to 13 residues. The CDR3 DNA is TGTGCCAGCAGCTTGACAGGGGCCAACGTCCTGACTTTC. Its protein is CASSLTGANVLTF.

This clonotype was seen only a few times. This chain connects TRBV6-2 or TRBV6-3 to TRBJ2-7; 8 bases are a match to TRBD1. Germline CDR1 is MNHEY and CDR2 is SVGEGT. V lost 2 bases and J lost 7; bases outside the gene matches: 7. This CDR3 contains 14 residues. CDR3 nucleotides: TGTGCCAGCAGTTACCGTCAGGGGGCAGGTGAGCAGTACTTC. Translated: CASSYRQGAGEQYF.

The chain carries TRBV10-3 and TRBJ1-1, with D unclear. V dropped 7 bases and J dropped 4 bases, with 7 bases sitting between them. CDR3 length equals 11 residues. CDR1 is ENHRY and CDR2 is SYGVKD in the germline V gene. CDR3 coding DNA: TGTGCCATCAAGGTTGGCACTGAAGCTTTCTTT. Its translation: CAIKVGTEAFF.

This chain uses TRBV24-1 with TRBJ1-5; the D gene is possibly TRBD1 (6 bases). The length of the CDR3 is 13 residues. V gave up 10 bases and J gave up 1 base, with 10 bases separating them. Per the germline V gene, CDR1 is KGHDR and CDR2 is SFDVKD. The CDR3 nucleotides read TGTGCCACAGGGGGGTACAGCAATCAGCCCCAGCATTTT. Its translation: CATGGYSNQPQHF.

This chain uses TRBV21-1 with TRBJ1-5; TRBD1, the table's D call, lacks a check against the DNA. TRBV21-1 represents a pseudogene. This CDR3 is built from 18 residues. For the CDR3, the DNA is TGTGCCAGCAGCAAAGAGGAGCAGGGGGATCTGAGCAATCAGCCCCAGCATTTT. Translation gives CASSKEEQGDLSNQPQHF.

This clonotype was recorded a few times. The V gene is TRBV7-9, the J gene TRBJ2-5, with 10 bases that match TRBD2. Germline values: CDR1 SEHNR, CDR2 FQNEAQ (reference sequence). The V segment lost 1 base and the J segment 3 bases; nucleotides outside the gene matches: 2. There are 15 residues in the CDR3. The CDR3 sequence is CASSLGTSGKETQYF. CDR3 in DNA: TGTGCCAGCAGCTTAGGGACTAGCGGAAAAGAGACCCAGTACTTC.

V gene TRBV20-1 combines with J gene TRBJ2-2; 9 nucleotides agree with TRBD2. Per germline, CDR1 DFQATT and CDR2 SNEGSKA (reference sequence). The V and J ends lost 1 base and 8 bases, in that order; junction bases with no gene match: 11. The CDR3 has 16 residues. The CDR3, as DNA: TGCAGTGCTAGAGGGCTAGCGGGACCTATGGGAGGGGAGCTGTTTTTT. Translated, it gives CSARGLAGPMGGELFF.